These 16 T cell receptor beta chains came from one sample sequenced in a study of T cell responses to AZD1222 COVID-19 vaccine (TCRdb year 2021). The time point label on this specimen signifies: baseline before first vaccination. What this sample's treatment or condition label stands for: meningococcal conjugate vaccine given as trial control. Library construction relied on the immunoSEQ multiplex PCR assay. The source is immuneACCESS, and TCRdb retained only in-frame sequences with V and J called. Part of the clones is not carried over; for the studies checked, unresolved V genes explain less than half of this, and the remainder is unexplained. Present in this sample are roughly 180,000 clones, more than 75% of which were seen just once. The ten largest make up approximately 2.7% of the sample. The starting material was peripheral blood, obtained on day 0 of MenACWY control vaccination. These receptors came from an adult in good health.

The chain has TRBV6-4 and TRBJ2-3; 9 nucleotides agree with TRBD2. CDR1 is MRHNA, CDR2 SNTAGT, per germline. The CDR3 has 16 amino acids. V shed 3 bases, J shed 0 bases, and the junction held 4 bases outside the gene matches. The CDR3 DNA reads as TGTGCCAGCAGTGATACGGCGGGAGGGAGCACAGATACGCAGTATTTT. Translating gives CASSDTAGGSTDTQYF.

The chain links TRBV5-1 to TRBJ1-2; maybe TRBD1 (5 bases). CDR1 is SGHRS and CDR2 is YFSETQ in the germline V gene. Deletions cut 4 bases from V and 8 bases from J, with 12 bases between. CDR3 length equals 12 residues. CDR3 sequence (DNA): TGCGCCAGCAGCCCCGGGGGGGACGGCTACACCTTC. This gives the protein CASSPGGDGYTF.

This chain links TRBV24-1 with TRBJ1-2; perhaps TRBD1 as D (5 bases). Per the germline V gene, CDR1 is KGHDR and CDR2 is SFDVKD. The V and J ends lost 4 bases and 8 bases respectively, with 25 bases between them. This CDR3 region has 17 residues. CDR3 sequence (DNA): TGTGCCACCAGTGACCCTGGGGGGAGTCCCCAGGACCACGGCTACACCTTC. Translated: CATSDPGGSPQDHGYTF.

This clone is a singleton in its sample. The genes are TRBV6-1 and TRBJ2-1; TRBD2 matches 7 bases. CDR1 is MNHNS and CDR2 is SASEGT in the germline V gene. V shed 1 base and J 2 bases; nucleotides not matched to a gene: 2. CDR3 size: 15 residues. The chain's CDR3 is CASSEGSGTYNEQFF. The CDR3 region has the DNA TGTGCCAGCAGTGAAGGCAGCGGGACCTACAATGAGCAGTTCTTC.

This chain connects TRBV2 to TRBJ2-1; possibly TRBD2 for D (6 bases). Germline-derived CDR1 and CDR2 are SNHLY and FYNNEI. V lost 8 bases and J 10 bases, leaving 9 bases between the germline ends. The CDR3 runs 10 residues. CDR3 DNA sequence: TGTGCCAGCGCGGGGAAAGAGCAGTTCTTC. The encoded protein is CASAGKEQFF.

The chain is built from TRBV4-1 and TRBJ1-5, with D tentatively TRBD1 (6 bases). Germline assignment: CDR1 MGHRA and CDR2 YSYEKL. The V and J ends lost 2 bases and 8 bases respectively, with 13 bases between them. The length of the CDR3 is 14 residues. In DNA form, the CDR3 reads TGCGCCAGCAGCCAAAAACAGGGCAGGGAGCCCCAGCATTTT. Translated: CASSQKQGREPQHF.

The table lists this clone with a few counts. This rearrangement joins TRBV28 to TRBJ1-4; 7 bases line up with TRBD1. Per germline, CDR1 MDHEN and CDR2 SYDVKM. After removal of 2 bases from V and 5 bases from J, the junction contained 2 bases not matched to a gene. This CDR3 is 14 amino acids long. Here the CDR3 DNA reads TGTGCCAGCAGTTTACCACAGGGGAATGAAAAACTGTTTTTT. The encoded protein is CASSLPQGNEKLFF.

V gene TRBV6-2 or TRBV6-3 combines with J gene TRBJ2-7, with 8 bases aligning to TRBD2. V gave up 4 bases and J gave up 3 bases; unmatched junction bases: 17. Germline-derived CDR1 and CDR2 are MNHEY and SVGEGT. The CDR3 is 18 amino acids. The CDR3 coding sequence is TGTGCCAGCAGTTCGCTAGCGGGCGCTGATCCTCGGGTCTACGAGCAGTACTTC. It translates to CASSSLAGADPRVYEQYF.

The CDR3 coding sequence is TGTGCCAGCAGTGGGTTGACAGGCCCTGGAAACACCATATATTTT. Its protein is CASSGLTGPGNTIYF. The J gene is TRBJ1-3, the V gene TRBV2; D possibly corresponds to TRBD1 (6 bases). V dropped 4 bases and J dropped 2 bases, with 12 bases sitting between them. This CDR3 spans 15 amino acids. Germline CDR1 SNHLY, CDR2 FYNNEI.

The DNA for the CDR3 is TGTGCCAGCAGCCAGGCTAGCGGGAGGACCGGGGAGCTGTTTTTT. Translating it yields CASSQASGRTGELFF. The V gene is TRBV4-2, the J gene TRBJ2-2; 11 bases are shared with TRBD2. Trimming took 3 bases from V and 5 from J; bases not matched to a gene: 2. In germline, CDR1 is LGHNA, CDR2 YNFKEQ. The CDR3 totals 15 residues.

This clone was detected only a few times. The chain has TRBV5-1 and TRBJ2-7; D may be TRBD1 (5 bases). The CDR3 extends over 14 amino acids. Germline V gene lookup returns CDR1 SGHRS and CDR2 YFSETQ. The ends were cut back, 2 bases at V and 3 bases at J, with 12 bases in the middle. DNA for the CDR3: TGCGCCAGCAGCTTTAGGCAGGGAAACTACGAGCAGTACTTC. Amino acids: CASSFRQGNYEQYF.

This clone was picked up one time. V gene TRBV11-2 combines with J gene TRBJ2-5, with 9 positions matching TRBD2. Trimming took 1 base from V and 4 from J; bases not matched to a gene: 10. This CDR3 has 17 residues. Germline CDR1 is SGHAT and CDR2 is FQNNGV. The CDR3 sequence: CASSLGLLAGAGETQYF. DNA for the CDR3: TGTGCCAGCAGCTTAGGGCTCTTAGCGGGAGCTGGAGAGACCCAGTACTTC.

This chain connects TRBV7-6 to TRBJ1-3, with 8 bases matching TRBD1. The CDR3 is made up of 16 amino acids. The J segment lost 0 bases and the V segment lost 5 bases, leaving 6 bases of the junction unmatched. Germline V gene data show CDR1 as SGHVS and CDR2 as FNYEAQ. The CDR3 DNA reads TGTGCCAGCAGCCCCGGACAGGGCCTCTCTGGAAACACCATATATTTT. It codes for CASSPGQGLSGNTIYF.

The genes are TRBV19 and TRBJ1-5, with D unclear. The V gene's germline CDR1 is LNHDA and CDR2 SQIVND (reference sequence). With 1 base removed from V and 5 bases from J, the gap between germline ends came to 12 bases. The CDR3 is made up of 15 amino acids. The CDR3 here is CASSIGPSADQPQHF. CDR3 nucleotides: TGTGCCAGTAGTATAGGGCCCTCCGCGGATCAGCCCCAGCATTTT.

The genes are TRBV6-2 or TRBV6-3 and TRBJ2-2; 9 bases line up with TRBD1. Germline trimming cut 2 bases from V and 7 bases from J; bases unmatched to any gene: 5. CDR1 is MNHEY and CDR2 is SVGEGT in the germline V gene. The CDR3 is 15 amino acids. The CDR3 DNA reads TGTGCCAGCAGTTACCTGGGACAGGGTGGCGGGGAGCTGTTTTTT. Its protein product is CASSYLGQGGGELFF.

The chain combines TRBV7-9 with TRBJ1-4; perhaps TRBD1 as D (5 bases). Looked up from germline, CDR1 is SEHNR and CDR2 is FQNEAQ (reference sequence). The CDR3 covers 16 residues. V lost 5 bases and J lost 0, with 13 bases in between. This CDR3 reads CASSPGAVATNEKLFF. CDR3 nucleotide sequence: TGTGCCAGCAGCCCTGGGGCAGTTGCAACTAATGAAAAACTGTTTTTT.